These 25 T cell receptor beta chains share one sample of origin, sequenced in a study of cytomegalovirus exposure and HLA in healthy donors. Libraries were prepared by immunoSEQ multiplex PCR; TCRdb keeps only in-frame clonotypes and omits some of them. The sample has some 100,000 clones; approximately 88% are singletons. Sequenced material: PBMCs. Receptor source: a man aged 18-30 years in good health and CMV-seronegative.

The chain carries TRBV10-3 and TRBJ2-3; 14 bases fit TRBD2. The CDR3 spans 17 residues. CDR1 ENHRY and CDR2 SYGVKD come from the germline V gene. The trim removed 0 bases at V and 4 bases at J, leaving 3 bases unmatched. The CDR3 nucleotides are TGTGCCATCAGTGAGTCGGTGGGACTAGCGGGAGCAGATACGCAGTATTTT. Translating gives CAISESVGLAGADTQYF.

This chain connects TRBV4-3 to TRBJ1-1; D is possibly TRBD1 (6 bases). V gave up 4 bases and J gave up 4 bases, with 16 bases separating them. Germline CDR1 reads LGHNA; CDR2 reads YSLEER. This CDR3 spans 15 amino acids. CDR3 nucleotide sequence: TGCGCCAGCAGCCCGTCCAGGGGCATATCCACTGAAGCTTTCTTT. Translated: CASSPSRGISTEAFF.

The chain combines TRBV7-9 with TRBJ2-5; TRBD1 agrees at 7 bases. Trimming took 4 bases from V and 1 from J; bases not matched to a gene: 6. Germline V CDR1 and CDR2: SEHNR, FQNEAQ (reference sequence). The CDR3 length is 15 residues. The chain's CDR3 is CASSWATGTQETQYF. CDR3 in DNA: TGTGCCAGCAGCTGGGCGACAGGGACCCAAGAGACCCAGTACTTC.

This clone was counted once. V is TRBV5-6 and J is TRBJ2-6; D possibly corresponds to TRBD2 (6 bases). CDR1 and CDR2 (germline): SGHDT, YYEEEE. The CDR3 has 13 residues. V dropped 3 bases and J dropped 9 bases, with 10 bases sitting between them. The CDR3 spells CASSYGTYNVLTF. In DNA form, the CDR3 reads TGTGCCAGCAGCTACGGGACTTACAACGTCCTGACTTTC.

The rearrangement links TRBV9 to TRBJ1-1; possibly TRBD1 for D (6 bases). This CDR3 region has 14 residues. Germline CDR1 is SGDLS and CDR2 is YYNGEE. With 4 bases removed from V and 4 bases from J, the gap between germline ends came to 14 bases. The CDR3 nucleotides are TGTGCCAGCAGCAAGACAGGATACGGCACTGAAGCTTTCTTT. Amino acid sequence: CASSKTGYGTEAFF. Looking up the rest from reference TRBV9 and TRBJ1-1 gives the full variable domain: DSGVTQTPKHLITATGQRVTLRCSPRSGDLSVYWYQQSLDQGLQFLIQYYNGEERAKGNILERFSAQQFPDLHSELNLSSLELGDSALYFCASSKTGYGTEAFFGQGTRLTVV.

Comments on this clone: This specimen includes other DNA sequences encoding the same CDR3. The chain recombines TRBV6-4 with TRBJ1-2; 7 nucleotides agree with TRBD1. V trimming: 2 bases; J trimming: 0 bases; junction bases outside the gene matches: 3. CDR3 length: 15 amino acids. CDR1 and CDR2 (germline): MRHNA, SNTAGT. DNA for the CDR3: TGTGCCAGCAGTGACCGGACAGGAGCTAACTATGGCTACACCTTC. Translated: CASSDRTGANYGYTF.

This chain connects TRBV27 to TRBJ2-2, with 10 nucleotides matching TRBD1. The junction had 13 bases not matched to a gene; V was cut back by 7 bases and J by 8 bases. The CDR3 loop spans 16 amino acids. Germline CDR1 MNHEY, CDR2 SMNVEV (reference sequence). The CDR3 bases are TGTGCCAGCAAACTTTCGGGACAGGGGTATTTGGGGGAGCTGTTTTTT. Translated: CASKLSGQGYLGELFF.

The count of this clone is one. The CDR3 DNA is TGCGCCAGCAGCCGAGACACAGGGTTCCTGGGTGAAAAACTGTTTTTT. Its translation: CASSRDTGFLGEKLFF. J is TRBJ1-4 and V is TRBV5-1; possible D gene TRBD1, 6 bases. The CDR3 contains 16 residues. The germline V gene has CDR1 SGHRS and CDR2 YFSETQ. V lost 4 bases and J 7 bases, leaving 20 bases between the germline ends.

V is TRBV18 and J is TRBJ1-2; 7 nucleotides line up with TRBD1. The CDR3 is made up of 13 amino acids. Germline CDR1 and CDR2: KGHSH and LQKENI. V trimming: 0 bases; J trimming: 5 bases; junction bases outside the gene matches: 0. The CDR3 bases are TGTGCCAGCTCACCACCGGGACAGTATGGCTACACCTTC. Translating it yields CASSPPGQYGYTF.

This clone was observed a few times. This sequence joins TRBV6-4 and TRBJ2-1, with 12 bases matching TRBD2. Germline values: CDR1 MRHNA, CDR2 SNTAGT. V lost 0 bases and J lost 6; bases outside the gene matches: 0. CDR3 length: 15 residues. The CDR3 sequence: CASSDSTSGSNEQFF. In DNA form, the CDR3 reads TGTGCCAGCAGTGACTCGACTAGCGGGAGCAATGAGCAGTTCTTC.

This clone was counted once. The V call is TRBV2, the J call TRBJ2-2; 14 bases agree with TRBD2. This CDR3 contains 17 residues. The germline V gene encodes CDR1 SNHLY and CDR2 FYNNEI. Germline trimming cut 6 bases from V and 1 base from J; bases unmatched to any gene: 4. CDR3 nucleotides: TGTGCCAGCAGGGGGACTAGCGGGAGTCAGAACACCGGGGAGCTGTTTTTT. Its protein product is CASRGTSGSQNTGELFF.

CDR3 in DNA: TGCGCCAGCACGTCTCCCTCTTCACCCCTCCACTTT. This translates into CASTSPSSPLHF. This chain joins TRBV10-1 and TRBJ1-6; D unresolved. V was trimmed by 7 bases and J by 9 bases, leaving 10 bases between them. Germline CDR1 is WNHNN and CDR2 is SYGVQD (reference sequence). The CDR3 is 12 amino acids.

The rearrangement uses TRBV6-5 and TRBJ2-5, with D possibly TRBD1 on 6 matching bases. Per the germline V gene, CDR1 is MNHEY and CDR2 is SVGAGI. V was trimmed by 2 bases and J by 5 bases, leaving 15 bases between them. This CDR3 has 15 residues. The CDR3 DNA follows: TGTGCCAGCAGTTACCGTCAGGGGTGGCGGGAGACCCAGTACTTC. It is translated as CASSYRQGWRETQYF.

This clone was seen only a few times. The CDR3 sequence is CASSDSGTNEQYF. The CDR3 bases are TGTGCCAGCAGTGATAGCGGGACAAACGAGCAGTACTTC. This rearrangement joins TRBV25-1 to TRBJ2-7; 8 bases fit TRBD2. The germline V gene has CDR1 MGHDK and CDR2 SYGVNS. The CDR3 has 13 residues. With 3 bases clipped from V and 5 bases from J, the junction kept 3 bases outside the gene matches.

The CDR3 DNA sequence: TGTGCCAGCCACACAGGGGGGTCCAGGCAGTTCTTC. Translating gives CASHTGGSRQFF. The chain employs TRBV27 and TRBJ2-1; TRBD1 matches 8 bases. The J segment lost 12 bases and the V segment lost 8 bases, leaving 9 bases of the junction unmatched. The CDR3 has 12 amino acids. Germline V CDR1 and CDR2: MNHEY, SMNVEV (reference sequence).

This clone was counted only a few times. The chain combines TRBV9 with TRBJ2-7; TRBD1 agrees at 10 bases. The length of the CDR3 is 14 residues. CDR1 is SGDLS and CDR2 is YYNGEE in the germline V gene. With V trimmed by 3 bases and J by 4 bases, 4 bases remained unmatched. The CDR3 protein is CASSGDRGYYEQYF. CDR3 nucleotide sequence: TGTGCCAGCAGCGGGGACAGGGGATATTACGAGCAGTACTTC.

This rearrangement joins TRBV9 to TRBJ1-1; D is unresolved. The CDR3 length is 14 residues. CDR1 SGDLS and CDR2 YYNGEE come from the germline V gene. The V end was cut by 4 bases, the J end by 2 bases, with 12 bases between. The DNA for the CDR3 is TGTGCCAGCAGCCCGAGCTCAGGAAACACTGAAGCTTTCTTT. Translating gives CASSPSSGNTEAFF.

The chain uses TRBV9 and TRBJ2-7; 8 positions agree with TRBD2. V was clipped by 4 bases and J by 6 bases; unmatched bases: 9. The CDR3 loop spans 14 amino acids. Per the germline V gene, CDR1 is SGDLS and CDR2 is YYNGEE. The CDR3 loop is CASSPAGAGREQYF. The CDR3 bases are TGTGCCAGCAGCCCAGCGGGGGCAGGGCGCGAGCAGTACTTC. Drawing the rest from reference TRBV9 and TRBJ2-7, the complete variable domain is DSGVTQTPKHLITATGQRVTLRCSPRSGDLSVYWYQQSLDQGLQFLIQYYNGEERAKGNILERFSAQQFPDLHSELNLSSLELGDSALYFCASSPAGAGREQYFGPGTRLTVT.

Notes on this clone: One end of the junction does not line up with germline, which may come from a read error. V usage is TRBV28 and J usage is TRBJ2-3; D gene unclear. This CDR3 is 12 amino acids long. CDR1 MDHEN and CDR2 SYDVKM come from the germline V gene. The CDR3, as DNA: TGTGCCAGCAGTTTCTCGCGAGATACTCAGTATTTT. Translated: CASSFSRDTQYF.

This clone came up a few times. The chain is built from TRBV11-2 and TRBJ2-2; D perhaps matches TRBD1 (6 bases). Trimming left V 5 bases short and J 1 base short, with 8 bases between. This CDR3 comprises 14 residues. From germline, CDR1 is SGHAT and CDR2 FQNNGV. The CDR3, as DNA: TGTGCCAGCAGCCTACAGGGGAACACCGGGGAGCTGTTTTTT. It specifies CASSLQGNTGELFF.

The V call is TRBV6-1, the J call TRBJ1-3; D gene ambiguous. Trimming pared 2 bases from V and 0 bases from J, leaving 8 bases between. This CDR3 contains 15 residues. Germline V lookup: CDR1 MNHNS, CDR2 SASEGT. The DNA of the CDR3 is TGTGCCAGCAGTGAATTATTTTCCTCTGGAAACACCATATATTTT. It encodes CASSELFSSGNTIYF.

This chain connects TRBV5-1 to TRBJ2-5; TRBD1 aligns across 9 bases. V dropped 4 bases and J dropped 1; count of bases not matched to a gene: 5. Germline assignment: CDR1 SGHRS and CDR2 YFSETQ. The CDR3 runs to 15 residues. The CDR3 loop is CASSPQTGGQETQYF. The CDR3 DNA follows: TGCGCCAGCAGCCCTCAGACAGGGGGCCAAGAGACCCAGTACTTC.

The chain combines TRBV5-1 with TRBJ1-3, with D maybe TRBD1 (5 bases). V lost 3 bases and J 4 bases, leaving 17 bases between the germline ends. CDR3 length equals 16 residues. Per germline, CDR1 SGHRS and CDR2 YFSETQ. Here the CDR3 reads CASSWDGSEGGNTIYF. The DNA of the CDR3 is TGCGCCAGCAGCTGGGACGGCTCGGAGGGGGGAAACACCATATATTTT.

This chain links TRBV30 with TRBJ1-2, with D perhaps matching TRBD1 (5 bases). V dropped 4 bases and J dropped 7 bases, with 25 bases sitting between them. Germline CDR1 is GTSNPN and CDR2 is SVGIG (reference sequence). The CDR3 totals 16 residues. CDR3 DNA sequence: TGTGCCTGGAACCTCCGGGGGGGGGTTAGGATAAGTGGCTACACCTTC. Translated, it gives CAWNLRGGVRISGYTF. Complete variable domain (other parts from reference TRBV30 and TRBJ1-2): SQTIHQWPATLVQPVGSPLSLECTVEGTSNPNLYWYRQAAGRGLQLLFYSVGIGQISSEVPQNLSASRPQDRQFILSSKKLLLSDSGFYLCAWNLRGGVRISGYTFGSGTRLTVV.

The J gene is TRBJ1-4, the V gene TRBV2; maybe TRBD1 (6 bases). V lost 6 bases and J 0 bases, leaving 14 bases between the germline ends. CDR3 size: 16 residues. Germline V gives CDR1 SNHLY, CDR2 FYNNEI. CDR3 in DNA: TGTGCCAGCAGGGGTGGATGGACAGCAACTAATGAAAAACTGTTTTTT. It translates to CASRGGWTATNEKLFF.